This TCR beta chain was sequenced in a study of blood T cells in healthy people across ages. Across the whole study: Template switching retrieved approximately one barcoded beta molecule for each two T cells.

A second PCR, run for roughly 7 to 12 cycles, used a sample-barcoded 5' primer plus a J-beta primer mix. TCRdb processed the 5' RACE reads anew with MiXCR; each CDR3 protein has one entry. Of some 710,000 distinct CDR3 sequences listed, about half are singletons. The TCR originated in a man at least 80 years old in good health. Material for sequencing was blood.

The CDR3 sequence is CASTQDGRVTDTQYF. CDR3 in DNA: TGCGCCAGCACCCAGGACGGGAGGGTCACAGATACGCAGTATTTT. The chain uses TRBV5-1 and TRBJ2-3, with 8 bases aligning to TRBD2. Unmatched junction bases numbered 8, after V lost 6 bases and J lost 2 bases. This CDR3 contains 15 residues. In germline, CDR1 is SGHRS, CDR2 YFSETQ.